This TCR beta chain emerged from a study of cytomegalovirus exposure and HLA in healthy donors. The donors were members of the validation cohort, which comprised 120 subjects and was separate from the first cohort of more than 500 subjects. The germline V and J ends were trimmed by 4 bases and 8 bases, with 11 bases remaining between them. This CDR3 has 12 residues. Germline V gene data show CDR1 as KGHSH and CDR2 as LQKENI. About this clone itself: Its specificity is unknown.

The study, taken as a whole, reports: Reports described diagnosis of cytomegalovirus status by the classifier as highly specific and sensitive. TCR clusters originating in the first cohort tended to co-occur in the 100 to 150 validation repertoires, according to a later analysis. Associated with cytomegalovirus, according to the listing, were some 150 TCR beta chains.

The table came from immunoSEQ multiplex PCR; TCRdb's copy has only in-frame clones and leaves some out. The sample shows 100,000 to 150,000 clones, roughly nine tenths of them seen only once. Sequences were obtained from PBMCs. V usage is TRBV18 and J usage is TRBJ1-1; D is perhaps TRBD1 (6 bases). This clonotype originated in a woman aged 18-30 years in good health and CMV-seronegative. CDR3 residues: CASSLNREEAFF. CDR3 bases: TGTGCCAGCTCACTGAACAGGGAAGAAGCTTTCTTT.